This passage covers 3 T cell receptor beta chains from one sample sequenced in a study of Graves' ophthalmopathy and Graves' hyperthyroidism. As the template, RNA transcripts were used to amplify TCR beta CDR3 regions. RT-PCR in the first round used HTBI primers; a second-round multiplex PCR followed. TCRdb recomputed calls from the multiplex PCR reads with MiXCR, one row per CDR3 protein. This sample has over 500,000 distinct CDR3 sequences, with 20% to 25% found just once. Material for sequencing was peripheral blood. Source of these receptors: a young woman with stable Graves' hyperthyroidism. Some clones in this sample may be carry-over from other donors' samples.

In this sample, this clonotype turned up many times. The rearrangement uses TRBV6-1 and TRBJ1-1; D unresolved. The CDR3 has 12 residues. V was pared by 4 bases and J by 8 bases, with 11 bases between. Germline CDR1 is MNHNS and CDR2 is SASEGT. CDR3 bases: TGTGCCAGCAGTGGACCGGGCGACGAAGCTTTCTTT. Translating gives CASSGPGDEAFF.

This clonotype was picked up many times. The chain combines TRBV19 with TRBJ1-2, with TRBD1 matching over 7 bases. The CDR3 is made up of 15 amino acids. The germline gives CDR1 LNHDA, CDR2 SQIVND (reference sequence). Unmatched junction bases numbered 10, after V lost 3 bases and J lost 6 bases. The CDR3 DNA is TGTGCCAGTAGTATCGCGGGGACAGCGAGGCATGGCTACACCTTC. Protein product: CASSIAGTARHGYTF.

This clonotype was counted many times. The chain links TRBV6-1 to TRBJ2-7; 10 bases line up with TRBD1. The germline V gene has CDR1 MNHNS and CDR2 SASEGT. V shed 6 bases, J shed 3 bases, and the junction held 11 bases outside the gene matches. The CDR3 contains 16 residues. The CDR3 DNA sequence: TGTGCCAGCAGGCAGACCGGGACAGGGGCGGGCTACGAGCAGTACTTC. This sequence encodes CASRQTGTGAGYEQYF.